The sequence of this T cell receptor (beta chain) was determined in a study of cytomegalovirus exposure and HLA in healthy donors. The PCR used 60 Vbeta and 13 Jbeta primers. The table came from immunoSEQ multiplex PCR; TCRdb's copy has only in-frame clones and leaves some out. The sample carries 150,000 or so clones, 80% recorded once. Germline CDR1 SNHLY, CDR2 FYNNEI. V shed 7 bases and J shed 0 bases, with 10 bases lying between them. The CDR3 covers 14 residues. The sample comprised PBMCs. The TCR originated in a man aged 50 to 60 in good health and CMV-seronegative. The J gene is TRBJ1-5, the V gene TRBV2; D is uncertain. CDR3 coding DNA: TGTGCCAGCACCACCGGGTATAGCAATCAGCCCCAGCATTTT. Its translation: CASTTGYSNQPQHF.